This T cell receptor beta chain was sequenced in a study of blood T cell repertoires in COVID-19 (dated by TCRdb to the early 2020s). Regarding the study in general: Samples covering the acute and convalescent phases of COVID-19 were provided by collaborators in the United States, Italy and Spain. Where available, HLA class I and class II types were taken from metadata supplied by the sample provider and were not determined by assay-based typing. The dataset comprised deeply sampled blood TCRbeta repertoires from subjects exposed to, actively infected with, or recovered from COVID-19. Sample metadata almost always included a de-identified subject ID, COVID-19 status, age in years and sex. The material from the prospective study consisted of cDNA or gDNA derived from T cells, B-cell-depleted T cells, or PBMCs. The samples were drawn from two sources: the first 160 participants of the ongoing ImmuneRACE study, and 1,000 to 1,500 subjects contributed by 6 global collaborators. The repertoires were released in a freely available public database intended as a resource for research on the immune response to SARS-CoV-2. Overall results and qualifications from the work: The amount of clinical and demographic metadata varied by source and participant and was provided uncurated.

There are 14 amino acids in the CDR3, from cysteine to phenylalanine inclusive. Only the CDR3 portion is preserved as DNA: 42 bases, with reading frame beginning at the first base. As encoded in the germline V gene (reference sequence), CDR1 is LGHDT while CDR2 is YNNKEL. V loses 2 bases, J loses 0 bases, and the germline ends lie 7 bases apart. For this clone: No cognate antigen has been identified for it. One base away there is no much larger clone; base qualities are not given. Other DNA sequences from this sample encode an identical CDR3 as well.

TCRbeta CDR3 regions were amplified from genomic DNA by means of the immunoSEQ Assay, a bias-controlled multiplex PCR. The paper's data handling went like this. The number of nucleated cells in each sample was estimated from the amplification of reference gene primers within the assay. To quantify the absolute abundance of each unique TCRbeta CDR3 rearrangement, sequence reads were collapsed and filtered. Productive Simpson clonality was computed per sample as the square root of Simpson's diversity index over productive rearrangements. This is the immuneACCESS table as TCRdb keeps it, with only in-frame sequences that have V and J called. A part of the clones is gone; compared with another copy, unresolved V genes explain less than half, and the rest is unexplained. V, J and clone size were drawn from that table, and D and trimming were deduced from the DNA. The sample has around 300,000 clones on record, 75% to 90% of them singletons. Clones ranked in the top ten supply 9.5% to 11% of the sample.

The collaborating institutions used their own protocols to collect whole blood in K2EDTA tubes. For TCRbeta analysis, collaborators shipped samples in one of three forms: frozen whole blood, isolated PBMCs, or DNA extracted from either of those sample types. The rearrangement combines TRBV3-1 (or the pseudogene TRBV3-2) with TRBJ1-1, with TRBD1 tentatively as D gene (5 bases match). The clonotype comes from a woman aged 70-85 years with acute or convalescent COVID-19. Material for sequencing was peripheral blood. CDR3 loop: CASSQQGLNTEAFF. The bases read TGTGCCAGCAGCCAACAGGGCTTGAACACTGAAGCTTTCTTT.